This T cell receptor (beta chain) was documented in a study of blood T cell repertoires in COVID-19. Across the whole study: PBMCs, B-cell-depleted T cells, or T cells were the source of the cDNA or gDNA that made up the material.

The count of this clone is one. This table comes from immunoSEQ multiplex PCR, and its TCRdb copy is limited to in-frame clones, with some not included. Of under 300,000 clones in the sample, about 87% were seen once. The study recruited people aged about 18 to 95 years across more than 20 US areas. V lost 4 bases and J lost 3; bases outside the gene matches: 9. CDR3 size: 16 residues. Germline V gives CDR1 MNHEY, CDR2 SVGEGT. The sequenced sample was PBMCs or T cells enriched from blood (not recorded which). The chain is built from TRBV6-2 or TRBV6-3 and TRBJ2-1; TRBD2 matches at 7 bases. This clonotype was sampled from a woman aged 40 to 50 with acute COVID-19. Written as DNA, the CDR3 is TGTGCCAGCAGTTCCGACGAAGCGGGGATCTACAATGAGCAGTTCTTC. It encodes CASSSDEAGIYNEQFF.